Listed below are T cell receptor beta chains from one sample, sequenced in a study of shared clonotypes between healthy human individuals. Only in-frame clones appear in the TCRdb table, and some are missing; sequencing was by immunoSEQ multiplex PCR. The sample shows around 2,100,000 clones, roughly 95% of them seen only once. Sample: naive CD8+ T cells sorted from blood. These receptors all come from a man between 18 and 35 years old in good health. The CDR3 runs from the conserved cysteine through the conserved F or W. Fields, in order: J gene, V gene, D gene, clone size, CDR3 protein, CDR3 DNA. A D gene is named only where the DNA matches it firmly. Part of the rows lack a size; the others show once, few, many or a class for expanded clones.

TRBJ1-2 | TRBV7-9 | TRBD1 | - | CASSLTHRDRGTHF | TGTGCCAGCAGCTTAACCCACCGGGACAGGGGAACCCACTTC
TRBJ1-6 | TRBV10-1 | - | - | CASSEAWNSPLHF | TGCGCCAGCAGTGAGGCCTGGAATTCACCCCTCCACTTT
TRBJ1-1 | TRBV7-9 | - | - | CASRDTGSTEAFF | TGTGCCAGCAGAGATACAGGGTCCACTGAAGCTTTCTTT
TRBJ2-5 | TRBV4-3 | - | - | CASSQGGFLQETQYF | TGCGCCAGCAGCCAAGGAGGGTTCTTACAAGAGACCCAGTACTTC
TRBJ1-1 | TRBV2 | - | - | CASSELTPSGTEAFF | TGTGCCAGCAGTGAATTAACCCCGTCAGGGACTGAAGCTTTCTTT
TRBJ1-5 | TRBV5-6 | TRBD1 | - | CASSLGNRGSNQPQHF | TGTGCCAGCAGCTTGGGAAACAGGGGGAGCAATCAGCCCCAGCATTTT
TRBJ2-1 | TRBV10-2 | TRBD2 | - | CASSESGLAGVSEQFF | TGCGCCAGCAGTGAGTCGGGACTAGCGGGAGTATCTGAGCAGTTCTTC
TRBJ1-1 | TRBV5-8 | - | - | CASSFRTVNTEAFF | TGTGCCAGCAGCTTCCGGACGGTGAACACTGAAGCTTTCTTT
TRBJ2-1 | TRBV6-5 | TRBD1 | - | CASSYDGTGIFDEQFF | TGTGCCAGCAGCTACGACGGGACAGGGATATTTGATGAGCAGTTCTTC
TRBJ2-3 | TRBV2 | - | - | CASSETGFSTDTQYF | TGTGCCAGCAGTGAAACGGGGTTTTCCACAGATACGCAGTATTTT
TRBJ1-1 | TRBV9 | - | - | CASSAGDRSSTEAFF | TGTGCCAGCAGCGCGGGAGACAGGTCAAGCACTGAAGCTTTCTTT
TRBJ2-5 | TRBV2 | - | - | CASSESSWETQYF | TGTGCCAGCAGTGAATCCAGCTGGGAGACCCAGTACTTC
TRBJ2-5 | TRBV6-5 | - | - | CASATAVTQETQYF | TGTGCCAGCGCGACAGCCGTTACCCAAGAGACCCAGTACTTC
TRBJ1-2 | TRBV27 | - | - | CASSRRDFYGYTF | TGTGCCAGCAGTCGCAGGGATTTCTATGGCTACACCTTC
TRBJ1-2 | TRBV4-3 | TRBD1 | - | CASSQDRTGLNYGYTF | TGCGCCAGCAGCCAAGATCGGACAGGACTTAACTATGGCTACACCTTC
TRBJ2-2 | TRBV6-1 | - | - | CASSEGHRAGELFF | TGTGCCAGCAGTGAGGGACATAGGGCCGGGGAGCTGTTTTTT
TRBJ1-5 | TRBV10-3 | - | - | CAIRGDIGNQPQHF | TGTGCCATCAGGGGGGATATAGGCAATCAGCCCCAGCATTTT
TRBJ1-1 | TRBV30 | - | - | CAWVEGPPEAFF | TGTGCCTGGGTTGAGGGCCCCCCTGAAGCTTTCTTT
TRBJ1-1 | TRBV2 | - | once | CASSEEGWTEAFF | TGTGCCAGCAGTGAAGAGGGTTGGACTGAAGCTTTCTTT
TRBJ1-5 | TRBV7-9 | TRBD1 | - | CASSLGQGNQPQHF | TGTGCCAGCAGCTTGGGACAGGGTAATCAGCCCCAGCATTTT
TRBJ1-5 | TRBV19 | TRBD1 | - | CASSIDLDRNQPQHF | TGTGCCAGTAGTATAGATCTGGACAGGAATCAGCCCCAGCATTTT
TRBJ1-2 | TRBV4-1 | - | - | CASSQTQGGGYTF | TGCGCCAGCAGCCAAACACAGGGTGGGGGCTACACCTTC
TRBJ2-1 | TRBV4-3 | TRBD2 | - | CASSHELAGGPNEQFF | TGCGCCAGCAGCCATGAGCTAGCGGGAGGGCCGAATGAGCAGTTCTTC
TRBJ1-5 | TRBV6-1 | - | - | CASIPDRIDQPQHF | TGTGCCAGCATTCCAGACAGGATCGATCAGCCCCAGCATTTT
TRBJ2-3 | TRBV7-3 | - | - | CASSPRTVPSTDTQYF | TGTGCCAGCAGCCCCCGGACGGTACCTAGCACAGATACGCAGTATTTT
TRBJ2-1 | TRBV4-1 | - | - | CASSQDLEPFLYNEQFF | TGCGCCAGCAGCCAAGACCTTGAGCCTTTCCTCTACAATGAGCAGTTCTTC
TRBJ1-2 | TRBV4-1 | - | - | CASSQGTGTYGYTF | TGCGCCAGCAGCCAGGGGACGGGGACCTATGGCTACACCTTC
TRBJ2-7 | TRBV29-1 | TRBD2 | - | CSVEEPSGAYEQYF | TGCAGCGTTGAAGAACCTAGCGGGGCTTACGAGCAGTACTTC
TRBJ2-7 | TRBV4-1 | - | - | CASSPRTNGPYEQYF | TGCGCCAGCAGCCCCAGGACAAATGGACCCTACGAGCAGTACTTC
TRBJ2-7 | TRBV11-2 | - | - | CASSPDDTYEQYF | TGTGCCAGCAGCCCAGACGATACCTACGAGCAGTACTTC
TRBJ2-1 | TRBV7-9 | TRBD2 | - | CASSPAGPAGGNNEQFF | TGTGCCAGCAGCCCCGCAGGGCCAGCGGGGGGAAACAATGAGCAGTTCTTC
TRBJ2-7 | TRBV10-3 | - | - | CAISPQGYSYEQYF | TGTGCCATCAGCCCACAGGGCTACTCCTACGAGCAGTACTTC
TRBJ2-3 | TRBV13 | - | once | CASRELELDTQYF | TGTGCCAGCAGAGAACTCGAATTGGATACGCAGTATTTT
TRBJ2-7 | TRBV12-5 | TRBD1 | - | CASGQGPYEQYF | TGTGCTAGTGGACAGGGGCCCTACGAGCAGTACTTC
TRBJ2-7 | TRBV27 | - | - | CASRSWRTSEQYF | TGTGCCAGCAGGTCTTGGAGAACCTCCGAGCAGTACTTC
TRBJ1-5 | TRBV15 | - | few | CATSRDAGWDQPQHF | TGTGCCACCAGCAGAGATGCAGGGTGGGATCAGCCCCAGCATTTT
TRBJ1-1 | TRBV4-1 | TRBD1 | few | CASSHFTGTANTEAFF | TGCGCCAGCAGCCACTTCACCGGGACAGCGAACACTGAAGCTTTCTTT
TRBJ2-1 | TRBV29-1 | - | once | CSVVRYEQFF | TGCAGCGTTGTAAGGTATGAGCAGTTCTTC
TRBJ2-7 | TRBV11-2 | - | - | CASSQTMDSPEQYF | TGTGCCAGCAGCCAGACCATGGACAGTCCCGAGCAGTACTTC
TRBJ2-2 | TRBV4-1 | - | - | CASSHPKEGKPAGELFF | TGCGCCAGCAGCCATCCTAAGGAGGGAAAACCTGCCGGGGAGCTGTTTTTT
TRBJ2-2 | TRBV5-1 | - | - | CASSPGGVSVWRPDTGELFF | TGCGCCAGCAGCCCCGGGGGTGTTTCTGTTTGGCGCCCGGACACCGGGGAGCTGTTTTTT
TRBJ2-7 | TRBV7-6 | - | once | CASSTSTSMSSYEQYF | TGTGCCAGCAGCACATCGACTAGTATGAGCTCCTACGAGCAGTACTTC